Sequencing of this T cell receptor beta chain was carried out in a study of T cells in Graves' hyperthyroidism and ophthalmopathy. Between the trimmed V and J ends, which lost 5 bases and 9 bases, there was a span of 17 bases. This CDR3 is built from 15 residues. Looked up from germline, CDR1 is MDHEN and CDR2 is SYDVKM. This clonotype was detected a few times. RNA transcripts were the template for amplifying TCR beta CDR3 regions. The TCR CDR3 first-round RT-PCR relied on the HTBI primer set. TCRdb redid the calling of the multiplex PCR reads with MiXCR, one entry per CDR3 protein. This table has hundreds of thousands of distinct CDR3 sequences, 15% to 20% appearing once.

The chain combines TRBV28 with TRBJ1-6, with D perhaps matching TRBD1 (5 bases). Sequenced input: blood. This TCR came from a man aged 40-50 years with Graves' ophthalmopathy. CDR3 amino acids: CASSKSGPWSSPLHF. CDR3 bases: TGTGCCAGCAGTAAATCGGGACCCTGGAGTTCACCCCTCCACTTT. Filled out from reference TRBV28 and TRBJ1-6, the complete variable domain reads DVKVTQSSRYLVKRTGEKVFLECVQDMDHENMFWYRQDPGLGLRLIYFSYDVKMKEKGDIPEGYSVSREKKERFSLILESASTNQTSMYLCASSKSGPWSSPLHFGNGTRLTVT.